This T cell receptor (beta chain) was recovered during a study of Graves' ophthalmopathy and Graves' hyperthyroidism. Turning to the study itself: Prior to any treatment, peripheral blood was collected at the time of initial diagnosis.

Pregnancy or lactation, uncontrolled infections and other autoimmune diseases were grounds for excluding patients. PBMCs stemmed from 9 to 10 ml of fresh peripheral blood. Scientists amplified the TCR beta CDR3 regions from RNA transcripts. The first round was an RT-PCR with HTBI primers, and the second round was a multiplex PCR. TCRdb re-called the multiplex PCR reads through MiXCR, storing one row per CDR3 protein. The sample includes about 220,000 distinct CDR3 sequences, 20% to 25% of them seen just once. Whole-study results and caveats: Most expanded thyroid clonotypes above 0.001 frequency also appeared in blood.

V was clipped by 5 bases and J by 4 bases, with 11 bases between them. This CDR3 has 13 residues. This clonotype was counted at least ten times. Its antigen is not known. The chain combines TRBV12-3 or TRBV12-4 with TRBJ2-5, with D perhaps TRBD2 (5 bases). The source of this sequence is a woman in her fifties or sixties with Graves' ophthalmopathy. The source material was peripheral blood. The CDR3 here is CASSPDYGETQYF. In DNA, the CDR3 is TGTGCCAGCAGTCCAGACTATGGAGAGACCCAGTACTTC.